These 20 T cell receptor beta chains were sequenced from one sample in a study of shared clonotypes between healthy human individuals. Here immunoSEQ multiplex PCR was the method, and the copy in TCRdb shows in-frame clones only, minus some. The sample has hundreds of thousands of clones; about 95% are singletons. Sequenced: naive CD4+ T cells sorted from blood. Subset reported: CD45RA+ positively selected. Source of these receptors: a woman in her thirties in good health.

V and J are TRBV28 and TRBJ1-5; the match to TRBD1 covers 9 bases. Germline V gene sequence: CDR1 MDHEN, CDR2 SYDVKM. The CDR3 has 13 amino acids. The V and J ends lost 6 bases and 6 bases, in that order; junction bases with no gene match: 3. The CDR3 sequence: CASRGQGSQPQHF. Here the CDR3 DNA reads TGTGCCAGCAGAGGACAGGGGTCTCAGCCCCAGCATTTT.

This clone is a singleton in its sample. This sequence joins TRBV7-8 and TRBJ2-7; 12 nucleotides agree with TRBD2. The CDR3 length is 17 residues. J lost 2 bases, V lost 4 bases, and 9 bases had no gene match. Germline V gives CDR1 SGHVS, CDR2 FQNEAQ. In DNA, the CDR3 is TGTGCCAGCAGCTCGTCGCGAAGGACTAGCGGGACCTACGAGCAGTACTTC. Its protein is CASSSSRRTSGTYEQYF.

This clone was recorded only once. The V and J genes are TRBV18 and TRBJ2-7; TRBD2 matches 8 bases. The germline CDR1 and CDR2 sequences are KGHSH and LQKENI. With V trimmed by 6 bases and J by 6 bases, 4 bases remained unmatched. This CDR3 has 12 amino acids. The CDR3 is CASSRGGFEQYF. The CDR3 region has the DNA TGTGCCAGCTCCCGGGGGGGGTTCGAGCAGTACTTC.

The genes are TRBV18 and TRBJ2-3; TRBD1 agrees at 7 bases. J lost 3 bases, V lost 2 bases, and 2 bases had no gene match. The CDR3 length is 14 residues. Looked up from germline, CDR1 is KGHSH and CDR2 is LQKENI. The CDR3 reads CASSPGTATDTQYF. The CDR3 DNA reads TGTGCCAGCTCACCAGGGACAGCTACAGATACGCAGTATTTT. The full variable domain, rest sourced from reference TRBV18 and TRBJ2-3, is NAGVMQNPRHLVRRRGQEARLRCSPMKGHSHVYWYRQLPEEGLKFMVYLQKENIIDESGMPKERFSAEFPKEGPSILRIQQVVRGDSAAYFCASSPGTATDTQYFGPGTRLTVL.

The genes are TRBV19 and TRBJ2-7; D not resolved. The germline gives CDR1 LNHDA, CDR2 SQIVND (reference sequence). The CDR3 totals 13 residues. Trimming removed 3 bases from V and 0 bases from J, with 6 bases in between. CDR3 protein: CASSIQTSYEQYF. The CDR3 bases are TGTGCCAGTAGTATCCAAACCTCCTACGAGCAGTACTTC.

This chain connects TRBV18 to TRBJ1-5; 10 bases map to TRBD1. The CDR3 consists of 14 residues. Germline CDR1 and CDR2: KGHSH and LQKENI. V shed 4 bases and J 4 bases; nucleotides not matched to a gene: 1. For the CDR3, the DNA is TGTGCCAGCTCACAGGACAGGGGGAATCAGCCCCAGCATTTT. It is translated as CASSQDRGNQPQHF.

The chain employs TRBV19 and TRBJ1-1, with 7 bases lining up with TRBD1. Germline V gene lookup returns CDR1 LNHDA and CDR2 SQIVND (reference sequence). V gave up 6 bases and J gave up 0 bases; unmatched junction bases: 10. This CDR3 region has 16 residues. The CDR3 protein is CASRENRGRMNTEAFF. The CDR3 DNA follows: TGTGCCAGTAGGGAAAACAGGGGAAGGATGAACACTGAAGCTTTCTTT.

This clone has just one count. This chain joins TRBV2 and TRBJ2-7; D is unresolved. V lost 6 bases, J lost 5 bases, and 14 bases lay in between. The CDR3 spans 13 residues. Germline V gives CDR1 SNHLY, CDR2 FYNNEI. In DNA form, the CDR3 reads TGTGCCAGCAGCCTGAACCCTATGGACGAGCAGTACTTC. It codes for CASSLNPMDEQYF.

V is TRBV5-8 and J is TRBJ1-2; D not certain. The CDR3 has 15 residues. Per germline, CDR1 SGHTS and CDR2 YDEGEE. With 1 base removed from V and 0 bases from J, the gap between germline ends came to 10 bases. The CDR3 sequence: CASSLRREANYGYTF. The DNA for the CDR3 is TGTGCCAGCAGCTTGCGACGAGAAGCTAACTATGGCTACACCTTC.

The J gene is TRBJ1-6, the V gene TRBV5-1; TRBD1 aligns across 12 bases. There are 15 residues in the CDR3. Per the germline V gene, CDR1 is SGHRS and CDR2 is YFSETQ. Trimming cost V 0 bases and J 10 bases; bases outside gene matches: 2. The CDR3 sequence is CASSLGDRGLSPLHF. The CDR3 nucleotides read TGCGCCAGCAGCTTGGGGGACAGGGGGCTCTCACCCCTCCACTTT.

The chain couples TRBV2 to TRBJ1-3, with a tentative D call TRBD1 (5 bases). CDR1 and CDR2 from the germline V gene are SNHLY and FYNNEI. The CDR3 contains 14 residues. Trimming cost V 8 bases and J 0 bases, with 11 bases left between them. In nucleotides, the CDR3 is TGTGCCAGCCGGGGGACCAGCTCTGGAAACACCATATATTTT. It specifies CASRGTSSGNTIYF.

The rearrangement uses TRBV10-1 and TRBJ2-1; 10 nucleotides agree with TRBD2. The CDR3 runs to 19 residues. Germline assignment: CDR1 WNHNN and CDR2 SYGVQD (reference sequence). The ends lost 5 bases at V and 7 bases at J; junction bases unmatched: 20. Written as DNA, the CDR3 is TGCGCCAGCAGTCAGGCTAGCGGGAGTAAGGACCCCAGGAGGAATGAGCAGTTCTTC. This sequence encodes CASSQASGSKDPRRNEQFF.

The CDR3 protein is CSVDSQGKGKTQYF. CDR3 sequence (DNA): TGCAGCGTTGATTCGCAGGGGAAGGGAAAGACCCAGTACTTC. J is TRBJ2-5 and V is TRBV29-1; weak D call: TRBD1 (6 bases). The CDR3 length is 14 residues. Germline lookup yields CDR1 SQVTM and CDR2 ANQGSEA. V was cut by 3 bases and J by 6 bases, with 17 bases left in between.

The chain links TRBV5-4 to TRBJ2-6; D not certain. Germline V gene data show CDR1 as SGHNT and CDR2 as YYREEE (reference sequence). The CDR3 contains 17 residues. V was cut by 3 bases and J by 2 bases, with 15 bases left in between. The CDR3 region is CASSSRIRSPGANVLTF. CDR3 nucleotide sequence: TGTGCCAGCAGCTCCCGGATCCGGAGCCCTGGGGCCAACGTCCTGACTTTC.

This rearrangement joins TRBV11-3 to TRBJ2-1; TRBD1 matches 7 bases. Trimming at V came to 5 bases and at J to 7 bases, leaving 5 bases not matched to a gene. This CDR3 is built from 13 residues. Germline V CDR1 and CDR2: SGHNT, YENEEA. As DNA, the CDR3 is TGTGCCAGCAGCGGTAACAGGGGTAATGAGCAGTTCTTC. As protein: CASSGNRGNEQFF.

The chain is built from TRBV5-1 and TRBJ1-4, with TRBD1 as a possible D gene (5 bases). Germline CDR1 and CDR2: SGHRS and YFSETQ. The V gene lost 4 bases and the J gene lost 2 bases, with 21 bases spanning the gap. The CDR3 length is 18 residues. CDR3 region: CASSPGRQTSGTNEKLFF. The CDR3 bases are TGCGCCAGCAGCCCGGGACGCCAAACGTCCGGGACTAATGAAAAACTGTTTTTT.

The chain combines TRBV23-1 with TRBJ2-7, with D possibly matching TRBD1 (6 bases). TRBV23-1 is an open reading frame whose function is uncertain. Trimming cost V 2 bases and J 3 bases, with 17 bases left between them. This CDR3 is built from 16 residues. The CDR3 sequence: CASSQRASGVDYEQYF. The CDR3 DNA reads as TGCGCCAGCAGTCAACGAGCCTCAGGGGTGGACTACGAGCAGTACTTC.

This clone appeared a single time. J is TRBJ2-6 and V is TRBV6-5; either TRBD1 or TRBD2 may fit D (5 bases each). V lost 4 bases and J lost 1, with 8 bases in between. Per the germline V gene, CDR1 is MNHEY and CDR2 is SVGAGI. The length of the CDR3 is 15 residues. Written as DNA, the CDR3 is TGTGCCAGCAGTTGGGACGGTTCTGGGGCCAACGTCCTGACTTTC. Encoded protein: CASSWDGSGANVLTF.

The chain employs TRBV27 and TRBJ2-2, with D maybe TRBD1 (6 bases). Germline V gene lookup returns CDR1 MNHEY and CDR2 SMNVEV (reference sequence). This CDR3 spans 15 amino acids. The V and J ends lost 3 bases and 1 base respectively, with 9 bases between them. CDR3 protein: CASSFRQVNTGELFF. The CDR3 coding sequence is TGTGCCAGCAGTTTCCGACAGGTGAACACCGGGGAGCTGTTTTTT.

The J gene is TRBJ1-1, the V gene TRBV29-1, with unresolved D. CDR1 and CDR2 (germline): SQVTM, ANQGSEA. This CDR3 is 13 amino acids long. Trimming left V 5 bases short and J 4 bases short, with 14 bases between. CDR3 in DNA: TGCAGCGTTTATAGGGTCCCCATCACTGAAGCTTTCTTT. This sequence encodes CSVYRVPITEAFF.